Following are 2 T cell receptor beta chains from one sample sequenced in a study of technical replicates of blood from a few donors. Clones were read by immunoSEQ multiplex PCR, and TCRdb kept only the in-frame ones, dropping some. This table holds approximately 100,000 clones, approximately 96% found once. Sequencing used T cells isolated from PBMCs. The receptors shown here come from a human donor in good health.

The chain combines TRBV7-8 with TRBJ2-3; 7 nucleotides agree with TRBD2. The CDR3 sequence is 17 residues long. The trim removed 1 base at V and 4 bases at J, leaving 11 bases unmatched. Germline CDR1 SGHVS, CDR2 FQNEAQ. The CDR3 nucleotides are TGTGCCAGCAGCTTAGAAGGTAGCGGGTTCCCCTCAGATACGCAGTATTTT. It encodes CASSLEGSGFPSDTQYF.

This chain uses TRBV5-8 with TRBJ1-5, with TRBD1 matching over 10 bases. Trimming cost V 3 bases and J 6 bases; bases outside gene matches: 6. CDR3 size: 15 residues. Germline V lookup: CDR1 SGHTS, CDR2 YDEGEE. The CDR3 is CASSYGTGDPQPQHF. The CDR3 region has the DNA TGTGCCAGCAGCTACGGGACAGGGGACCCTCAGCCCCAGCATTTT.